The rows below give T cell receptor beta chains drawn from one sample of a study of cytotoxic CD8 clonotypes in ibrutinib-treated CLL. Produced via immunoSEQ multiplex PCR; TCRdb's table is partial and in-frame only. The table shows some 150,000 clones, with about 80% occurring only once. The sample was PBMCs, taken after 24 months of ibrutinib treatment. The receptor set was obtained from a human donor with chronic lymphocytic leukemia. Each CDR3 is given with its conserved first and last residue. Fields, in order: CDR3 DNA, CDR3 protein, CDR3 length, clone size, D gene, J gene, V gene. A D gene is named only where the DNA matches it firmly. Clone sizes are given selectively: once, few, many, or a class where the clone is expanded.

CDR3nt: TGTGCCAGCAGCCGAGCGGGGACTAGCGGGAAAACGGACAATGAGCAGTTCTTC; CDR3aa: CASSRAGTSGKTDNEQFF; len: 18; abundance: .; d_gene: TRBD2; j_gene: TRBJ2-1; v_gene: TRBV7-3
CDR3nt: TGTGCCAGCAGCTCGGGACCAACCTACGAGCAGTACTTC; CDR3aa: CASSSGPTYEQYF; len: 13; abundance: .; d_gene: .; j_gene: TRBJ2-7; v_gene: TRBV11-3
CDR3nt: TGTGCCAGCAGCCAACAGGGGCCCTACGAGCAGTACTTC; CDR3aa: CASSQQGPYEQYF; len: 13; abundance: .; d_gene: TRBD1; j_gene: TRBJ2-7; v_gene: TRBV7-9
CDR3nt: TGTGCCAGCAGTTTCCACAAGGCGACTAGCGGGAGAGCCAAAAACATTCAGTACTTC; CDR3aa: CASSFHKATSGRAKNIQYF; len: 19; abundance: .; d_gene: TRBD2; j_gene: TRBJ2-4; v_gene: TRBV27
CDR3nt: TGCGCCAGCAGCCTGGGAGAGGTGGTCAGGGAAAAACTGTTTTTT; CDR3aa: CASSLGEVVREKLFF; len: 15; abundance: .; d_gene: .; j_gene: TRBJ1-4; v_gene: TRBV5-1
CDR3nt: TGTGCCAGCAGCAAAGGGGCCTACGAGCAGTACTTC; CDR3aa: CASSKGAYEQYF; len: 12; abundance: .; d_gene: .; j_gene: TRBJ2-7; v_gene: TRBV11-2
CDR3nt: TGTGCCAGCAGCTTGAGGGGGACAGGCCGCACAGATACGCAGTATTTT; CDR3aa: CASSLRGTGRTDTQYF; len: 16; abundance: .; d_gene: TRBD1; j_gene: TRBJ2-3; v_gene: TRBV5-6
CDR3nt: TGCGCCAGCAGCCCAACCCGGGTAGCCAAAAACATTCAGTACTTC; CDR3aa: CASSPTRVAKNIQYF; len: 15; abundance: .; d_gene: .; j_gene: TRBJ2-4; v_gene: TRBV4-3
CDR3nt: TGTGCCAGCAGCCAGCCGGGACTAGCGGGGGGTGGTTTAGATACGCAGTATTTT; CDR3aa: CASSQPGLAGGGLDTQYF; len: 18; abundance: .; d_gene: TRBD2; j_gene: TRBJ2-3; v_gene: TRBV4-2
CDR3nt: TGCGCCAGCAGCCAAGGCGGGGGACGTCCTCCCCGGGGTGAAAAACTGTTTTTT; CDR3aa: CASSQGGGRPPRGEKLFF; len: 18; abundance: .; d_gene: .; j_gene: TRBJ1-4; v_gene: TRBV4-3
CDR3nt: TGTGCCAGCAGCTTGGAAGGGGCCCTCTACGAGCAGTACTTC; CDR3aa: CASSLEGALYEQYF; len: 14; abundance: .; d_gene: .; j_gene: TRBJ2-7; v_gene: TRBV13
CDR3nt: TGTGCCAGCAGCTTATTTGAGGACACCGGGGAGCTGTTTTTT; CDR3aa: CASSLFEDTGELFF; len: 14; abundance: .; d_gene: .; j_gene: TRBJ2-2; v_gene: TRBV7-9
CDR3nt: TGCGCCAGCAGCCAAGAGGGACAGGGTGTTGGGAACACTGAAGCTTTCTTT; CDR3aa: CASSQEGQGVGNTEAFF; len: 17; abundance: once; d_gene: TRBD1; j_gene: TRBJ1-1; v_gene: TRBV4-1
CDR3nt: TGTGCCAGCAGTCGACAGTTTGGTAGCAATCAGCCCCAGCATTTT; CDR3aa: CASSRQFGSNQPQHF; len: 15; abundance: .; d_gene: .; j_gene: TRBJ1-5; v_gene: TRBV21-1
CDR3nt: TGTGCCAGCAGCCTAGGGGGGACTATTGTGGACGAGCAGTACTTC; CDR3aa: CASSLGGTIVDEQYF; len: 15; abundance: .; d_gene: .; j_gene: TRBJ2-7; v_gene: TRBV7-2
CDR3nt: TGTGCCAGCAGCTTACCGGGGGCGGACTATGGCTACACCTTC; CDR3aa: CASSLPGADYGYTF; len: 14; abundance: .; d_gene: .; j_gene: TRBJ1-2; v_gene: TRBV7-8
CDR3nt: TGTGCCAGCAGTGAATGGGCGAACACCAACTATGGCTACACCTTC; CDR3aa: CASSEWANTNYGYTF; len: 15; abundance: few; d_gene: .; j_gene: TRBJ1-2; v_gene: TRBV6-1
CDR3nt: TGTGCCAGTAGTATAGGGGGACACCGACCCTACGAGCAGTACTTC; CDR3aa: CASSIGGHRPYEQYF; len: 15; abundance: .; d_gene: .; j_gene: TRBJ2-7; v_gene: TRBV19
CDR3nt: TGTGCCAGCAGCCAAGATTGGCTAGCGGGCAAGGCGGCCCAGTACTTC; CDR3aa: CASSQDWLAGKAAQYF; len: 16; abundance: .; d_gene: TRBD2; j_gene: TRBJ2-5; v_gene: TRBV4-2